Listed below are T cell receptor beta chains from one sample, sequenced in a study of shared clonotypes between healthy human individuals. This table comes from immunoSEQ multiplex PCR, and its TCRdb copy is limited to in-frame clones, with some not included. The sample lists 450,000 to 500,000 clones; 65% to 80% were seen once. Sample: PBMCs. These receptor sequences come from a woman aged 40 to 50 in good health. Some clones in this sample may be carry-over from other donors' samples. The CDR3 runs from the conserved cysteine through the conserved F or W. D genes are given only for firm matches. Some rows have no size entry. The others give once, few or many, or a class for an expanded clone.

d_call clone_size j_call v_call cdr3_aa cdr3_nt
- - TRBJ2-1 TRBV29-1 CSVARDYEQFF TGCAGCGTTGCGAGAGACTATGAGCAGTTCTTC
TRBD2 - TRBJ2-7 TRBV4-3 CASSQGLAGEYEQYF TGCGCCAGCAGCCAAGGACTAGCGGGGGAATACGAGCAGTACTTC
- - TRBJ2-7 TRBV28 CASSLTGNAFYEQYF TGTGCCAGCAGTCTAACCGGGAACGCTTTCTACGAGCAGTACTTC
- few TRBJ2-5 TRBV29-1 CSVGGRKYQETQYF TGCAGCGTTGGGGGAAGGAAGTACCAAGAGACCCAGTACTTC
- - TRBJ1-1 TRBV9 CASSVDPGRDTEAFF TGTGCCAGCAGCGTAGATCCGGGGAGGGACACTGAAGCTTTCTTT
TRBD2 once TRBJ2-5 TRBV2 CASSGRAGVFQETQYF TGTGCCAGCAGTGGCCGAGCGGGAGTATTCCAAGAGACCCAGTACTTC
- - TRBJ1-5 TRBV28 CASSSTSGAPYQPQHF TGTGCCAGCAGTTCGACTTCCGGGGCCCCATATCAGCCCCAGCATTTT
- few TRBJ1-2 TRBV5-1 CASSFGRYGYTF TGCGCCAGCAGCTTCGGACGGTATGGCTACACCTTC
- - TRBJ2-5 TRBV2 CASRSWETQYF TGTGCCAGCAGATCGTGGGAGACCCAGTACTTC
TRBD2 few TRBJ2-1 TRBV7-9 CASSLLAGKDEQFF TGTGCCAGCAGCTTACTAGCGGGAAAGGATGAGCAGTTCTTC
TRBD1 - TRBJ1-1 TRBV6-4 CASRGQRNTEAFF TGTGCCAGCAGGGGACAGCGGAACACTGAAGCTTTCTTT
- few TRBJ2-7 TRBV4-1 CASSQGTQYEQYF TGCGCCAGCAGCCAAGGGACCCAATACGAGCAGTACTTC
TRBD1 - TRBJ1-4 TRBV5-8 CASSRGQTNEKLFF TGTGCCAGTAGCAGGGGGCAGACTAATGAAAAACTGTTTTTT
TRBD2 - TRBJ2-7 TRBV7-6 CASSLEGLAGRGEQYF TGTGCCAGCAGCTTAGAGGGACTAGCGGGAAGGGGCGAGCAGTACTTC
TRBD2 - TRBJ2-7 TRBV11-2 CASSSPWGLAGLTYEQYF TGTGCCAGCAGCTCACCCTGGGGACTAGCGGGTCTAACCTACGAGCAGTACTTC
- many TRBJ1-4 TRBV4-3 CASSQDPPGSNEKLFF TGCGCCAGCAGCCAAGATCCCCCGGGATCTAATGAAAAACTGTTTTTT